The 24 T cell receptor beta chains in this list originate from one sample, sequenced in a study of blood T cell repertoires in COVID-19. Some clones are missing from TCRdb's copy, which holds only in-frame ones; the method was immunoSEQ multiplex PCR. The table has fewer than 200,000 clones, 80% to 90% seen once. The sample consisted of PBMCs or T cells enriched from blood (not recorded which). The source is a man aged 50-60 years who had recovered from COVID-19.

V is TRBV6-2 or TRBV6-3 and J is TRBJ2-5; D is perhaps TRBD2 (7 bases). Germline V CDR1 and CDR2: MNHEY, SVGEGT. The CDR3 has 15 residues. The germline V and J ends were trimmed by 5 bases and 5 bases, with 18 bases remaining between them. CDR3 region: CASSPTVEGGETQYF. CDR3 nucleotides: TGTGCCAGCAGTCCGACCGTGGAGGGGGGGGAGACCCAGTACTTC.

This clone was recorded a few times. The chain uses TRBV6-5 and TRBJ2-7; D ambiguous. Trimming cost V 4 bases and J 3 bases, with 13 bases left between them. The CDR3 totals 14 residues. Germline values: CDR1 MNHEY, CDR2 SVGAGI. CDR3 amino acids: CASSFAGSGYEQYF. The CDR3 DNA sequence: TGTGCCAGCAGTTTCGCCGGGTCTGGCTACGAGCAGTACTTC.

This sequence joins TRBV27 and TRBJ2-7, with TRBD1 matching over 7 bases. Germline CDR1 MNHEY, CDR2 SMNVEV (reference sequence). The V gene end was trimmed by 8 bases and the J gene end by 1 base; junction bases not matched to a gene: 5. The CDR3 runs to 13 residues. As DNA, the CDR3 is TGTGCCAGCGCCGGGACAGCGTCCTACGAGCAGTACTTC. Amino acid sequence: CASAGTASYEQYF.

The chain joins TRBV5-8 to TRBJ1-4, with 9 bases that match TRBD1. V was pared by 4 bases and J by 1 base, with 8 bases of the junction left unmatched. The length of the CDR3 is 17 residues. CDR1 SGHTS and CDR2 YDEGEE come from the germline V gene. CDR3 sequence reads: CASSHPGQGRTNEKLFF. The CDR3 nucleotides are TGTGCCAGCAGCCATCCGGGACAGGGCAGAACTAATGAAAAACTGTTTTTT.

This chain connects TRBV7-9 to TRBJ1-3; TRBD1 aligns across 7 bases. The CDR3 is 15 residues long. Losses at the gene ends were 4 bases for V and 0 bases for J; bases not matched to a gene: 3. Per the germline V gene, CDR1 is SEHNR and CDR2 is FQNEAQ (reference sequence). CDR3 sequence reads: CASSSDRNSGNTIYF. The CDR3 nucleotides are TGTGCCAGCAGCTCGGACAGGAACTCTGGAAACACCATATATTTT.

The chain links TRBV7-3 to TRBJ2-3; perhaps TRBD1 as D (6 bases). This CDR3 has 12 amino acids. The V end was cut by 5 bases, the J end by 5 bases, with 8 bases between. CDR1 is SGHTA, CDR2 FQGTGA, per germline. In DNA form, the CDR3 reads TGTGCCAGCAGCAAGGACAGAGATACGCAGTATTTT. It translates to CASSKDRDTQYF.

The chain recombines TRBV3-1 (or the pseudogene TRBV3-2) with TRBJ1-1; D unclear. V was pared by 3 bases and J by 5 bases, with 10 bases between. Germline values: CDR1 LGHDT, CDR2 YNNKEL (reference sequence). This CDR3 spans 13 amino acids. The CDR3 loop reads CASSQGRGTEAFF. Here the CDR3 DNA reads TGTGCCAGCAGCCAGGGCCGGGGTACTGAAGCTTTCTTT.

V and J are TRBV12-5 and TRBJ2-4; 8 nucleotides agree with TRBD2. Germline V lookup: CDR1 LGHNT, CDR2 FRNRAP. The J segment lost 6 bases and the V segment lost 7 bases, leaving 8 bases of the junction unmatched. The CDR3 covers 14 residues. The CDR3 spells CASASGGARNIQYF. CDR3 nucleotide sequence: TGTGCTAGTGCCTCGGGGGGGGCTAGAAACATTCAGTACTTC. The full variable domain, with the rest looked up from reference TRBV12-5 and TRBJ2-4, is DARVTQTPRHKVTEMGQEVTMRCQPILGHNTVFWYRQTMMQGLELLAYFRNRAPLDDSGMPKDRFSAEMPDATLATLKIQPSEPRDSAVYFCASASGGARNIQYFGAGTRLSVL.

The V and J genes are TRBV7-9 and TRBJ1-2; D is unresolved. This CDR3 is 14 amino acids long. V shed 4 bases and J shed 4 bases, with 13 bases lying between them. In germline, CDR1 is SEHNR, CDR2 FQNEAQ (reference sequence). In nucleotides, the CDR3 is TGTGCCAGCAGCTCGCAGGATACGCCCTATGGCTACACCTTC. Its translation is CASSSQDTPYGYTF.

The chain carries TRBV7-9 and TRBJ1-5; maybe TRBD1 (5 bases). Trimming shortened V by 1 base and J by 1 base, and 8 bases separated the two germline ends. Germline-derived CDR1 and CDR2 are SEHNR and FQNEAQ (reference sequence). This CDR3 comprises 15 residues. The CDR3 reads CASSLEAGSNQPQHF. The CDR3 coding sequence is TGTGCCAGCAGCTTAGAGGCAGGGAGCAATCAGCCCCAGCATTTT. Complete variable domain (other parts from reference TRBV7-9 and TRBJ1-5): DTGVSQNPRHKITKRGQNVTFRCDPISEHNRLYWYRQTLGQGPEFLTYFQNEAQLEKSRLLSDRFSAERPKGSFSTLEIQRTEQGDSAMYLCASSLEAGSNQPQHFGDGTRLSIL.

The chain links TRBV5-4 to TRBJ2-1, with a possible D match to TRBD2 (5 bases). Germline values: CDR1 SGHNT, CDR2 YYREEE (reference sequence). V was pared by 2 bases and J by 6 bases, with 9 bases between. This CDR3 is 13 amino acids long. As DNA, the CDR3 is TGTGCCAGCAGCTTCGGGGATCCCAATGAGCAGTTCTTC. Translation: CASSFGDPNEQFF. The complete variable domain, with remaining parts taken from reference TRBV5-4 and TRBJ2-1, reads ETGVTQSPTHLIKTRGQQVTLRCSSQSGHNTVSWYQQALGQGPQFIFQYYREEENGRGNFPPRFSGLQFPNYSSELNVNALELDDSALYLCASSFGDPNEQFFGPGTRLTVL.

This clone was detected a few times. This chain joins TRBV11-1 and TRBJ2-2; 7 nucleotides match TRBD1. V shed 5 bases, J shed 9 bases, and the junction held 9 bases outside the gene matches. The CDR3 loop spans 14 amino acids. The germline V gene has CDR1 SGHAT and CDR2 FQDESV (reference sequence). The DNA for the CDR3 is TGTGCCAGCAGCCCAAAGGACAGGCGGCGGGAGCTGTTTTTT. Translation: CASSPKDRRRELFF.

The chain carries TRBV27 and TRBJ2-7; 9 bases line up with TRBD1. The CDR3 runs to 16 residues. The J segment lost 3 bases and the V segment lost 5 bases, leaving 11 bases of the junction unmatched. CDR1 is MNHEY, CDR2 SMNVEV, per germline (reference sequence). The CDR3 DNA follows: TGTGCCAGCAGTACTTCCAGGGGACAGGGTCTCTACGAGCAGTACTTC. It is translated as CASSTSRGQGLYEQYF.

With regard to this clone: The same CDR3 can be traced to other DNA sequences in this sample. CDR3 residues: CASSPSGGNQPQHF. The CDR3 DNA reads TGTGCCAGCTCACCAAGTGGAGGCAATCAGCCCCAGCATTTT. This chain connects TRBV18 to TRBJ1-5, with no clear D. V lost 2 bases and J lost 2, with 7 bases in between. Germline CDR1 reads KGHSH; CDR2 reads LQKENI. This CDR3 has 14 amino acids.

The chain has TRBV27 and TRBJ2-5; the D gene is possibly TRBD2 (7 bases). Germline loops: CDR1 MNHEY, CDR2 SMNVEV (reference sequence). The CDR3 is 18 residues long. Trimming left V 5 bases short and J 3 bases short, with 25 bases between. The CDR3 DNA reads as TGTGCCAGCAGTCCCCAGGGGCGAGTCCAGCGGGGAAAAGAGACCCAGTACTTC. This codes for CASSPQGRVQRGKETQYF.

The chain combines TRBV5-4 with TRBJ1-6, with D tentatively TRBD1 (5 bases). Germline CDR1 reads SGHNT; CDR2 reads YYREEE (reference sequence). The CDR3 covers 16 residues. Trimming stripped 4 bases from V and 7 bases from J, with 18 bases between. The CDR3 loop is CASSGKHTSGNSPLHF. The CDR3 coding sequence is TGTGCCAGCAGCGGAAAACATACCTCAGGGAATTCACCCCTCCACTTT.

The V and J genes are TRBV7-9 and TRBJ1-4; D is ambiguous. This CDR3 is built from 18 residues. Germline assignment: CDR1 SEHNR and CDR2 FQNEAQ (reference sequence). The ends were cut back, 2 bases at V and 0 bases at J, with 16 bases in the middle. CDR3: CASSLLTESRATNEKLFF. The CDR3 DNA reads TGTGCCAGCAGCTTACTAACCGAAAGCCGCGCAACTAATGAAAAACTGTTTTTT. Together with reference TRBV7-9 and TRBJ1-4, the CDR3 gives the full variable domain: DTGVSQNPRHKITKRGQNVTFRCDPISEHNRLYWYRQTLGQGPEFLTYFQNEAQLEKSRLLSDRFSAERPKGSFSTLEIQRTEQGDSAMYLCASSLLTESRATNEKLFFGSGTQLSVL.

This clone was seen a single time. The chain has TRBV9 and TRBJ2-7, with 9 bases fitting TRBD1. CDR3 length equals 15 residues. The germline gives CDR1 SGDLS, CDR2 YYNGEE. After removal of 4 bases from V and 0 bases from J, the junction contained 5 bases not matched to a gene. The CDR3, as DNA: TGTGCCAGCAGCATTACAGGGGGCAGCTCCTACGAGCAGTACTTC. Translated: CASSITGGSSYEQYF. Full variable domain (missing parts from reference TRBV9 and TRBJ2-7): DSGVTQTPKHLITATGQRVTLRCSPRSGDLSVYWYQQSLDQGLQFLIQYYNGEERAKGNILERFSAQQFPDLHSELNLSSLELGDSALYFCASSITGGSSYEQYFGPGTRLTVT.

As concerns this clone: The junction and the germline gene differ at one end; a read error may be behind it. CDR3: CASSLRTGVRRF. The CDR3 nucleotides are TGTGCCAGCAGCCTACGGACAGGGGTTCGAAGATTT. The V gene is TRBV7-2, the J gene TRBJ1-1; 9 bases match TRBD1. Germline loops: CDR1 SGHTA, CDR2 FQGNSA. There are 12 residues in the CDR3. Complete variable domain (other parts from reference TRBV7-2 and TRBJ1-1): GAGVSQSPSNKVTEKGKDVELRCDPISGHTALYWYRQSLGQGLEFLIYFQGNSAPDKSGLPSDRFSAERTGGSVSTLTIQRTQQEDSAVYLCASSLRTGVRRFGQGTRLTVV.

The rearrangement joins TRBV11-2 to TRBJ1-5, with D perhaps matching TRBD1 (5 bases). V was cut by 5 bases and J by 1 base, with 15 bases left in between. The CDR3 runs 16 residues. The germline gives CDR1 SGHAT, CDR2 FQNNGV. This CDR3 reads CASSLRGDSSNQPQHF. The CDR3 DNA reads TGTGCCAGCAGCCTCCGCGGGGACTCAAGCAATCAGCCCCAGCATTTT.

The chain joins TRBV5-1 to TRBJ2-5; TRBD2 agrees at 10 bases. The CDR3 length is 15 residues. With 4 bases clipped from V and 5 bases from J, the junction kept 8 bases outside the gene matches. In germline, CDR1 is SGHRS, CDR2 YFSETQ. CDR3 DNA: TGCGCCAGCAGCCCGAGCGGGGGGGCCGGGGAGACCCAGTACTTC. Encoded protein: CASSPSGGAGETQYF.

The genes are TRBV7-8 and TRBJ2-7, with 9 bases that match TRBD2. V was clipped by 6 bases and J by 4 bases; unmatched bases: 10. Germline V gene data show CDR1 as SGHVS and CDR2 as FQNEAQ. The CDR3 has 15 residues. The CDR3 reads CASSPPRGGSYEQYF. The CDR3 DNA reads as TGTGCCAGCAGTCCCCCGCGGGGGGGCTCTTACGAGCAGTACTTC.

This clone was observed a handful of times. This chain uses TRBV12-3 or TRBV12-4 with TRBJ1-6; 7 nucleotides align to TRBD1. J lost 13 bases, V lost 6 bases, and 6 bases had no gene match. The CDR3 loop spans 12 amino acids. CDR3: CASSPTGWPLHF. The CDR3 DNA is TGTGCCAGCAGCCCGACAGGGTGGCCCCTCCACTTT.

This clone showed up just once. The J gene is TRBJ1-4, the V gene TRBV18, with unresolved D. The CDR3 extends over 19 amino acids. CDR1 and CDR2 (germline): KGHSH, LQKENI. V lost 2 bases, J lost 6 bases, and 25 bases lay in between. The CDR3 DNA is TGTGCCAGCTCACCAGTTGACCCCTACGAAAACAAAGCGGATGAAAAACTGTTTTTT. Translated: CASSPVDPYENKADEKLFF.